The T cell receptor beta chain described here comes from a study of blood T cell repertoires in COVID-19. Study context: Nucleic acid was either cDNA or gDNA, and it came from T cells, B-cell-depleted T cells, or PBMCs.

The J segment lost 3 bases and the V segment lost 5 bases, leaving 6 bases of the junction unmatched. Germline V CDR1 and CDR2: LGHDT, YNNKEL (reference sequence). CDR3 length: 16 residues. Only one count was recorded for this clone. The assay was immunoSEQ multiplex PCR, and TCRdb's table has in-frame clones only and misses some. The profile shows under 400,000 clones, around nine tenths of them singletons. The sequence derives from a woman aged 55 to 70 with COVID-19, enrolled during active disease. This chain uses TRBV3-1 (or the pseudogene TRBV3-2) with TRBJ2-1, with 11 positions matching TRBD2. Sample: peripheral blood. CDR3: CASSYGTSGSYNEQFF. The DNA for the CDR3 is TGTGCCAGCAGCTACGGGACTAGCGGCAGCTACAATGAGCAGTTCTTC.